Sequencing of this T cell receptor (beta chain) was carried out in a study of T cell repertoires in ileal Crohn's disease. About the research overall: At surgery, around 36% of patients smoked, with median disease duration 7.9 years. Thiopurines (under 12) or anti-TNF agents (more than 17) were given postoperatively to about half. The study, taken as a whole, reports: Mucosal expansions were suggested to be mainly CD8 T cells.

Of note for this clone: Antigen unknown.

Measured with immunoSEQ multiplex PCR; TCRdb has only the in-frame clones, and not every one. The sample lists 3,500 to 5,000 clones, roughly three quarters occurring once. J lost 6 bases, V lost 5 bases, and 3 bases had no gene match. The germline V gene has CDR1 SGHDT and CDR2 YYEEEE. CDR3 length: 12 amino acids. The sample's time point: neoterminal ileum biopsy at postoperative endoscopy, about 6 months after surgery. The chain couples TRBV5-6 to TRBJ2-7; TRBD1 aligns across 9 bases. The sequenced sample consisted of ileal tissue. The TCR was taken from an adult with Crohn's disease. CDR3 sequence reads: CASRGQGGEQYF. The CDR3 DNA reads TGTGCCAGCAGGGGACAGGGAGGCGAGCAGTACTTC.